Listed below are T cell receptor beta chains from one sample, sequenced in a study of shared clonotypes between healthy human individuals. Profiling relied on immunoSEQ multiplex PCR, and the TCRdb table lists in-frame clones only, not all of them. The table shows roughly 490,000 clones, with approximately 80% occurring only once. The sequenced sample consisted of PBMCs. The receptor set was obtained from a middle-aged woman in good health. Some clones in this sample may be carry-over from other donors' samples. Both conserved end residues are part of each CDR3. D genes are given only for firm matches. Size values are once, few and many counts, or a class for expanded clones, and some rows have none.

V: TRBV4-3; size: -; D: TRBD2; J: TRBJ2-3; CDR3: CASTPRPAGAVADTQYF; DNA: TGCGCCAGCACCCCTCGGCCCGCGGGAGCGGTGGCAGATACGCAGTATTTT
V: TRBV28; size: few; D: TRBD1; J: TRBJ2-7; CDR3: CASSPTGVYEQYF; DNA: TGTGCCAGCAGTCCGACAGGGGTCTACGAGCAGTACTTC
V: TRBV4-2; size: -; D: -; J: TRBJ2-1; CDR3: CASSQGDRDPYNEQFF; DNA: TGTGCCAGCAGCCAGGGGGACCGGGACCCCTACAATGAGCAGTTCTTC
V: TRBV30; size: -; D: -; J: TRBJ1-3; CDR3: CAWSPQGFGNTIYF; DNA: TGTGCCTGGAGCCCCCAGGGCTTCGGAAACACCATATATTTT
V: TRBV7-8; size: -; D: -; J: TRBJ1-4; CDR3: CASSPFSTSTNEKLFF; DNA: TGTGCCAGCAGCCCCTTCTCGACATCAACTAATGAAAAACTGTTTTTT
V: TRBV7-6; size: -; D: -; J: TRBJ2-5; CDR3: CASSEAGIETQYF; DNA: TGTGCCAGCAGCGAGGCGGGGATAGAGACCCAGTACTTC
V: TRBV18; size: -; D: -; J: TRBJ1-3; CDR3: CASSPGTWRNTIYF; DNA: TGTGCCAGCTCACCAGGGACATGGAGAAACACCATATATTTT
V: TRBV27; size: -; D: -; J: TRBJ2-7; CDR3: CASSLRENYEQYF; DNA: TGTGCCAGCAGTTTGAGAGAGAACTACGAGCAGTACTTC
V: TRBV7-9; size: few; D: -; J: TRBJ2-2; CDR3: CASSLEHTGELFF; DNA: TGTGCCAGCAGCTTAGAACACACCGGGGAGCTGTTTTTT
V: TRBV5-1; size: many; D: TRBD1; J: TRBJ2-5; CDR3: CASSLTGTGEKTQYF; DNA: TGCGCCAGCAGCCTTACCGGGACAGGGGAAAAGACCCAGTACTTC
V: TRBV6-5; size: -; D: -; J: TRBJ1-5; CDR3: CASSYSFYSNQPQHF; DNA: TGTGCCAGCAGTTACAGCTTCTATAGCAATCAGCCCCAGCATTTT
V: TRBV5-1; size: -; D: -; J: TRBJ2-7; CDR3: CASSLRSGYEQYF; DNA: TGCGCCAGCAGCTTGAGGTCGGGCTACGAGCAGTACTTC
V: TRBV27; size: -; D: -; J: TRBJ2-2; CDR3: CASSLWGPPNTGELFF; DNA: TGTGCCAGCAGTTTATGGGGACCTCCGAACACCGGGGAGCTGTTTTTT
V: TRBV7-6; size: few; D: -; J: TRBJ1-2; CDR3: CASSHTGWRGYTF; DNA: TGTGCCAGCAGTCATACAGGCTGGAGGGGCTACACCTTC
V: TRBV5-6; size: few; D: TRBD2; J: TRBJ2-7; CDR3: CASSSPGLAYEQYF; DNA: TGTGCCAGCAGCTCCCCGGGACTAGCCTACGAGCAGTACTTC
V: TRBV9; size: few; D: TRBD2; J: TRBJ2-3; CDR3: CASSPPGLAGQDTQYF; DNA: TGTGCCAGCAGCCCGCCGGGACTAGCGGGCCAAGATACGCAGTATTTT
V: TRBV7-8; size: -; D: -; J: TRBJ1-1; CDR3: CASSLVGRGGAEAFF; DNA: TGTGCCAGCAGCTTAGTAGGGCGGGGAGGGGCTGAAGCTTTCTTT
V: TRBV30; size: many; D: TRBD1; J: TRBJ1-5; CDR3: CALTGGSDNQPQHF; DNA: TGTGCCTTGACAGGGGGCTCTGACAATCAGCCCCAGCATTTT
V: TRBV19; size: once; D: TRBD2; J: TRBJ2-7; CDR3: CASTGNPSGEQYF; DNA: TGTGCCAGTACGGGAAACCCTAGCGGGGAGCAGTACTTC
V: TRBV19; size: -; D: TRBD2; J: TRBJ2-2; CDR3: CASSVAGGTTGELFF; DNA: TGTGCCAGTAGTGTAGCGGGAGGAACAACCGGGGAGCTGTTTTTT
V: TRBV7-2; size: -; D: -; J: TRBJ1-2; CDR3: CASSLAGFREGGYTF; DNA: TGTGCCAGCAGCTTGGCGGGGTTTAGGGAAGGCGGCTACACCTTC
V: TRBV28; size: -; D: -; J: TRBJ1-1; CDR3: CASSLVSRRTEAFF; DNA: TGTGCCAGCAGTTTAGTTAGTCGGCGTACTGAAGCTTTCTTT
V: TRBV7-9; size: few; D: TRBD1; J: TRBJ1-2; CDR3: CASSFGQGIYGYTF; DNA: TGTGCCAGCAGCTTCGGACAGGGTATCTATGGCTACACCTTC
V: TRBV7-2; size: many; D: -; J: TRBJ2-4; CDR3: CASSLGMAKNIQYF; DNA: TGTGCCAGCAGCTTAGGGATGGCCAAAAACATTCAGTACTTC
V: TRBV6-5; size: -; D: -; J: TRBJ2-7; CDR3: CASSYSPASYEQYF; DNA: TGTGCCAGCAGTTACTCGCCAGCCTCCTACGAGCAGTACTTC
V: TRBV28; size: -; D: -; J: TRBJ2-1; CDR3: CASSPIPGRGGRAETYNEQFF; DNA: TGTGCCAGCAGTCCTATTCCCGGAAGGGGTGGACGAGCGGAGACCTACAATGAGCAGTTCTTC
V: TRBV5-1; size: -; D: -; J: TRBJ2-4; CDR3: CASSWDTENIQYF; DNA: TGCGCCAGCAGCTGGGACACCGAAAACATTCAGTACTTC
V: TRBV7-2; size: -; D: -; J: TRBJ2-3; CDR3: CASSLEASSTDTQYF; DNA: TGTGCCAGCAGCTTAGAAGCGTCTAGCACAGATACGCAGTATTTT
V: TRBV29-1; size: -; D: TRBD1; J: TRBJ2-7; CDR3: CSVEVGQGVGEQYF; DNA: TGCAGCGTTGAAGTGGGACAGGGGGTGGGCGAGCAGTACTTC
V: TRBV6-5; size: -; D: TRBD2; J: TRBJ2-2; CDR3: CASGRSSGVGGELFF; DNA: TGTGCCAGCGGGCGGTCTAGCGGGGTGGGCGGGGAGCTGTTTTTT
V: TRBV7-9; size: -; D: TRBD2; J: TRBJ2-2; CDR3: CASSLLAGTNTGELFF; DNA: TGTGCCAGCAGCTTACTAGCGGGGACGAACACCGGGGAGCTGTTTTTT
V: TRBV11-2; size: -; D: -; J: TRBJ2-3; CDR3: CASSPGSSATDTQYF; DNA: TGTGCCAGCAGCCCAGGGTCTAGCGCCACAGATACGCAGTATTTT
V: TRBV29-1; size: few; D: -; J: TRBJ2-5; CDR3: CSAGEQETQYF; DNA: TGCAGCGCTGGGGAGCAAGAGACCCAGTACTTC
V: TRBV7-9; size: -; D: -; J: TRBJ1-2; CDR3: CASSFGGSYGYTF; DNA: TGTGCCAGCAGCTTCGGGGGGAGTTATGGCTACACCTTC
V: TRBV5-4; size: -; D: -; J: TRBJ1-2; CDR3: CASSSPGHLQGSRGYTF; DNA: TGTGCCAGCAGCTCACCCGGTCACTTACAGGGCTCCCGGGGCTACACCTTC
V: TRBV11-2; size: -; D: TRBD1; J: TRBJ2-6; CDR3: CASSPDRGFANVLTF; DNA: TGTGCCAGCAGCCCGGACAGGGGATTTGCCAACGTCCTGACTTTC
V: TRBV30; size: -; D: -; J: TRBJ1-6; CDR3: CAWSPRNSPLHF; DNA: TGTGCCTGGAGCCCAAGAAATTCACCCCTCCACTTT
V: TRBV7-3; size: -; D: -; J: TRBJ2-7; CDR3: CASSPRLDSHEQYF; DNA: TGTGCCAGCAGCCCCCGCCTAGACAGTCACGAGCAGTACTTC
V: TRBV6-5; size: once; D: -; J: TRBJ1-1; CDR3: CASRVLMNTEAFF; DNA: TGTGCCAGCAGAGTTCTGATGAACACTGAAGCTTTCTTT
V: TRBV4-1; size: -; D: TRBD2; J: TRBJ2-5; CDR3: CASSQVGTSGPSGETQYF; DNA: TGCGCCAGCAGCCAAGTGGGGACTAGCGGGCCTAGCGGGGAGACCCAGTACTTC
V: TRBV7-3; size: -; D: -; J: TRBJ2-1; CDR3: CASSLSGPSSYNEQFF; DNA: TGTGCCAGCAGCTTAAGCGGGCCTAGCTCCTACAATGAGCAGTTCTTC
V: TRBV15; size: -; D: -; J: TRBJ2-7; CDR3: CATSRDRGRNNHYEQYF; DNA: TGTGCCACCAGCAGAGATCGAGGGCGGAACAACCACTACGAGCAGTACTTC
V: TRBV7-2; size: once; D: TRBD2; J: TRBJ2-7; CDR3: CASSLAPGLAGGGEQYF; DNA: TGTGCCAGCAGCTTAGCTCCGGGACTAGCGGGAGGAGGCGAGCAGTACTTC
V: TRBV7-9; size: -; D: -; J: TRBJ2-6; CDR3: CASRGEGYSGANVLTF; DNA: TGTGCCAGCAGGGGCGAGGGATACTCTGGGGCCAACGTCCTGACTTTC
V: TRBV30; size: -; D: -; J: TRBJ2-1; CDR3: CAWSVSVHDNEQFF; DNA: TGTGCCTGGAGTGTAAGTGTCCATGACAATGAGCAGTTCTTC
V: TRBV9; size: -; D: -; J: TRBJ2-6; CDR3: CASGNPDYNSGANVLTF; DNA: TGTGCCAGCGGGAATCCAGACTATAACTCTGGGGCCAACGTCCTGACTTTC
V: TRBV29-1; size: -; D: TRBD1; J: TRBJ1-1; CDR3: CSAERFGTGRNTEAFF; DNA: TGCAGCGCCGAAAGGTTCGGGACAGGGCGAAACACTGAAGCTTTCTTT
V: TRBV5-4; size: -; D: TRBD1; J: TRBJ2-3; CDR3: CASSHAGGPTDTQYF; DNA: TGTGCCAGCAGCCATGCAGGGGGCCCCACAGATACGCAGTATTTT
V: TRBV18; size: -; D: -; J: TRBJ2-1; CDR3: CASSPRTGPFRNEQFF; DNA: TGTGCCAGCTCACCACGCACCGGTCCTTTCCGTAATGAGCAGTTCTTC
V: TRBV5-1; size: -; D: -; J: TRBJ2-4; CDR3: CASSLEQAKNIQYF; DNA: TGCGCCAGCAGCTTGGAGCAAGCCAAAAACATTCAGTACTTC
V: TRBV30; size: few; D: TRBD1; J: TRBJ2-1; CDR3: CAWRGQGAVSSGFF; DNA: TGTGCCTGGAGAGGACAGGGGGCGGTTAGCTCTGGGTTCTTC
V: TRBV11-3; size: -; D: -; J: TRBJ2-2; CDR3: CASSLLRDGELFF; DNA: TGTGCCAGCAGCTTATTGCGGGACGGGGAGCTGTTTTTT
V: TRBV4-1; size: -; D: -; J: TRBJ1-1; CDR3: CASSQTGANTEAFF; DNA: TGCGCCAGCAGCCAGACAGGAGCCAACACTGAAGCTTTCTTT
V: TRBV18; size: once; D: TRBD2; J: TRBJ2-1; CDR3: CASSPNSGRDYEQFF; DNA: TGTGCCAGCTCACCAAATAGCGGGAGGGACTATGAGCAGTTCTTC
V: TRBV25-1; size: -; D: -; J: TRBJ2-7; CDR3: CASSSSDEQYF; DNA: TGTGCCAGCAGTTCCTCAGACGAGCAGTACTTC
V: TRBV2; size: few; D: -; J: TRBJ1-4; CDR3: CASSVRPNEKLFF; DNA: TGTGCCAGCAGTGTCCGCCCTAATGAAAAACTGTTTTTT
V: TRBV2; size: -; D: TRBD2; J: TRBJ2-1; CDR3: CASSLAGGFFNEQFF; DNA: TGTGCCAGCAGCCTAGCGGGAGGGTTTTTTAATGAGCAGTTCTTC
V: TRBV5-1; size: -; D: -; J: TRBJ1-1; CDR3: CASSLAPQQNTEAFF; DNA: TGCGCCAGCAGCTTGGCGCCCCAACAGAACACTGAAGCTTTCTTT
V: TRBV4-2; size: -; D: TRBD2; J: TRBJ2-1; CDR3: CASSQDGLAGGPYNEQFF; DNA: TGTGCCAGCAGCCAAGATGGACTAGCGGGAGGGCCCTACAATGAGCAGTTCTTC
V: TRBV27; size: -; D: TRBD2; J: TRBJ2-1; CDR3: CASSSLEREVYNEQFF; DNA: TGTGCCAGCAGTTCCCTTGAGCGGGAGGTTTACAATGAGCAGTTCTTC